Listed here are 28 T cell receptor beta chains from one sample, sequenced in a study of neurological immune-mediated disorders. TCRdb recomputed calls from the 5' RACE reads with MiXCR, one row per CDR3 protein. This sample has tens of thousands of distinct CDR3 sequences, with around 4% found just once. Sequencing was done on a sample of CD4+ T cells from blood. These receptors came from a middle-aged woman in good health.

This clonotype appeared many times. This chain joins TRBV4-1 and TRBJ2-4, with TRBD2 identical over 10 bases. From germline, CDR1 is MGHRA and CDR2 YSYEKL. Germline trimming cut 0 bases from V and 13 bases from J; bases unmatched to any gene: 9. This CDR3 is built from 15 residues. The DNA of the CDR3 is TGCGCCAGCAGCCAAGAGAAGCGGGAGGGCTTTCGACAGTACTTC. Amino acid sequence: CASSQEKREGFRQYF.

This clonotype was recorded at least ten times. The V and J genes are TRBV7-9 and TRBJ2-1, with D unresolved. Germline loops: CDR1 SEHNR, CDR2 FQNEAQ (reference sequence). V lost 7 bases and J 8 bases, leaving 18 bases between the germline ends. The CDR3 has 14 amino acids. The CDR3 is CASTPPGRRDEQFF. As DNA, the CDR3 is TGTGCCAGCACCCCCCCGGGCCGGCGCGATGAGCAGTTCTTC.

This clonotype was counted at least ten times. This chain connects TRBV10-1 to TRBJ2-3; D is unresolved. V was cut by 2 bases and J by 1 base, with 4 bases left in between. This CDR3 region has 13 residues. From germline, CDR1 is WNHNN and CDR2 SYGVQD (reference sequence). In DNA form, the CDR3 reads TGCGCCAGCAGTGAGGGCGGCACAGATACGCAGTATTTT. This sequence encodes CASSEGGTDTQYF.

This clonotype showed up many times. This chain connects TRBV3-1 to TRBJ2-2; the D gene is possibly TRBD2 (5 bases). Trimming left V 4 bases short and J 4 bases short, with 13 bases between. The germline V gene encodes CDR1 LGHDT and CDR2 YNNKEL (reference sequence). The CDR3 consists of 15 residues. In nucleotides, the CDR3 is TGTGCCAGCAGCCCTCGGGGAGCCCGCACCGGGGAGCTGTTTTTT. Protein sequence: CASSPRGARTGELFF.

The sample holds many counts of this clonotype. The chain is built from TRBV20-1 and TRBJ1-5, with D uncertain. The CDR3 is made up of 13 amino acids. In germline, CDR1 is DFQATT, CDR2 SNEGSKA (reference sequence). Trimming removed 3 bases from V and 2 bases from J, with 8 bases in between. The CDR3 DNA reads TGCAGTGCTAGTGGTCAGGGCAATCAGCCCCAGCATTTT. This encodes CSASGQGNQPQHF.

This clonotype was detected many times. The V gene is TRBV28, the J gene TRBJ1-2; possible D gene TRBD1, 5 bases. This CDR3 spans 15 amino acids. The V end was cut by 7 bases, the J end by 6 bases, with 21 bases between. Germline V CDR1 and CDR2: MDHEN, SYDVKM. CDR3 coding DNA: TGTGCCAGCACCCCAGGGCACCATTTCGGGAATGGCTACACCTTC. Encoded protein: CASTPGHHFGNGYTF.

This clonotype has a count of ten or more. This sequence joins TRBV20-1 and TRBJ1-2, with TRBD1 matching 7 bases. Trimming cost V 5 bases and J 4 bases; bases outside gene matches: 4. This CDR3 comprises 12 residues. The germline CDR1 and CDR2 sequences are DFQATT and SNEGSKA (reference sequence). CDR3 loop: CSASGTAYGYTF. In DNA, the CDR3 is TGCAGTGCTTCCGGGACAGCCTATGGCTACACCTTC.

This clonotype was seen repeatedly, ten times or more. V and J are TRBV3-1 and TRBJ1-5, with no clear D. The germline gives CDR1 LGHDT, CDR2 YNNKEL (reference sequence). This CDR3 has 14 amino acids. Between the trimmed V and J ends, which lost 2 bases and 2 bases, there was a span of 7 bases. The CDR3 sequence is CASSQKMGNQPQHF. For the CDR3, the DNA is TGTGCCAGCAGCCAAAAAATGGGCAATCAGCCCCAGCATTTT.

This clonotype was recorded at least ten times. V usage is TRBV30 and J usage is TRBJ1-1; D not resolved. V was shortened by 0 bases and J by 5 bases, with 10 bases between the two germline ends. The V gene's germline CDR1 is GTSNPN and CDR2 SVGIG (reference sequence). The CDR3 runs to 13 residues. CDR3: CAWSVSLGTEAFF. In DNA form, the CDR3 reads TGTGCCTGGAGTGTCTCTTTAGGAACTGAAGCTTTCTTT.

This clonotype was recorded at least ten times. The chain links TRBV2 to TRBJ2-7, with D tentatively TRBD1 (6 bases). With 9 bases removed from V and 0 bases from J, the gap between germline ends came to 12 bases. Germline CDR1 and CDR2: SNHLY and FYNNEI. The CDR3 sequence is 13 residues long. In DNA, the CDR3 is TGTGCCAGTAACAGGGACCGCTCCTACGAGCAGTACTTC. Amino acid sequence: CASNRDRSYEQYF.

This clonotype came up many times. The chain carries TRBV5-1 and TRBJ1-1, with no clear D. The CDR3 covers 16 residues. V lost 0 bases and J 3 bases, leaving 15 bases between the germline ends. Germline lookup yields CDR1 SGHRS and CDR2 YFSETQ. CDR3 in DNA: TGCGCCAGCAGCTTGGGGTTCTCATCGGCGGACACTGAAGCTTTCTTT. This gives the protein CASSLGFSSADTEAFF.

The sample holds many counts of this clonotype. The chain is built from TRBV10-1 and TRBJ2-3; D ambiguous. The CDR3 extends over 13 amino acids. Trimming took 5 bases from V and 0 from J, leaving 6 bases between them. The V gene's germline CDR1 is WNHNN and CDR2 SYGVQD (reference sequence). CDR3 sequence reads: CASSLRSTDTQYF. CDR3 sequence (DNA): TGCGCCAGCAGTTTAAGGAGCACAGATACGCAGTATTTT.

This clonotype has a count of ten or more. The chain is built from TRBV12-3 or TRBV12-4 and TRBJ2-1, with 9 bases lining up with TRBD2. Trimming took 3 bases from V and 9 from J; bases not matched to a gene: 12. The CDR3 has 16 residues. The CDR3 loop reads CASSFRWAGGKGEQFF. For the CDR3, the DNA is TGTGCCAGCAGTTTCCGTTGGGCGGGAGGGAAAGGTGAGCAGTTCTTC.

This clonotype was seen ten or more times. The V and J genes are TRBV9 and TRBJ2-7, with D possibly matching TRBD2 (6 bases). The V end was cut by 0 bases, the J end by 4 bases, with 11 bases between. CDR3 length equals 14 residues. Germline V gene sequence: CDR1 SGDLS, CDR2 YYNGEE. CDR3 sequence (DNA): TGTGCCAGCAGCGTAGCCGGGGAGGCGTACGAGCAGTACTTC. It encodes CASSVAGEAYEQYF.

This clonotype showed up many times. The CDR3 sequence is CASSLSEGPYEQYF. As DNA, the CDR3 is TGTGCCAGCAGCCTGTCCGAAGGTCCCTACGAGCAGTACTTC. The chain couples TRBV11-2 to TRBJ2-7, with unresolved D. Germline V gene data show CDR1 as SGHAT and CDR2 as FQNNGV. The CDR3 consists of 14 residues. V lost 5 bases, J lost 2 bases, and 13 bases lay in between.

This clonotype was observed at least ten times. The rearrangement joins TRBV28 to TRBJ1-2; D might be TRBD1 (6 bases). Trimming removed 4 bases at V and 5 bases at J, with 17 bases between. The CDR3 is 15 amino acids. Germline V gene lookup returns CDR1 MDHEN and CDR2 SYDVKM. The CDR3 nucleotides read TGTGCCAGCAGTTGGAACTTCGGGGGGCCGTATGGCTACACCTTC. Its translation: CASSWNFGGPYGYTF.

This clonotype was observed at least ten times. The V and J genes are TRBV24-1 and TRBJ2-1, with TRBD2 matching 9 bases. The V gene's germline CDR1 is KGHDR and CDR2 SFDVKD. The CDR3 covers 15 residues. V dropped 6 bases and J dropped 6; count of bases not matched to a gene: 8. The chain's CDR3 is CATSRGPSGANEQFF. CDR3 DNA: TGTGCCACCAGTAGGGGACCTAGCGGGGCCAATGAGCAGTTCTTC.

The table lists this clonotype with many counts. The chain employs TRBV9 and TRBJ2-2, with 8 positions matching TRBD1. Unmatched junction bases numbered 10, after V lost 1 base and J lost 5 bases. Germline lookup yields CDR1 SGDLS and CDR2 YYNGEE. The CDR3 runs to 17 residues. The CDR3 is CASSVSTGGSGTGELFF. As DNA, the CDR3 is TGTGCCAGCAGCGTATCAACAGGGGGGTCGGGGACCGGGGAGCTGTTTTTT.

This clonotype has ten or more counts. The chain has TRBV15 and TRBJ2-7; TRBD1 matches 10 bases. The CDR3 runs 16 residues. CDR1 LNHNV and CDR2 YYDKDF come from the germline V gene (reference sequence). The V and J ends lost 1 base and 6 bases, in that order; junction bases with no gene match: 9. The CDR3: CATSRVRTGGNSEQYF. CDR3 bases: TGTGCCACCAGCAGAGTCCGGACAGGGGGAAACTCCGAGCAGTACTTC.

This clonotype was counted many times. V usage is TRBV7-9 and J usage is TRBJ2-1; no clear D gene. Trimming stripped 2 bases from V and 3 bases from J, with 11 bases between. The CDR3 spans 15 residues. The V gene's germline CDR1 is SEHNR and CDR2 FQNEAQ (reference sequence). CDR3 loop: CASSLYRANYNEQFF. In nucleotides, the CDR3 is TGTGCCAGCAGCTTATACAGAGCAAACTACAATGAGCAGTTCTTC.

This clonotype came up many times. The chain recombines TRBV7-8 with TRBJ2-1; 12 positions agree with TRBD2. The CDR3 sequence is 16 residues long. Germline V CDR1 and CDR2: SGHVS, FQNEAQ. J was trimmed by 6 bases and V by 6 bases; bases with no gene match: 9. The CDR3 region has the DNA TGTGCCAGCAGAGCTAGCGGGGGGGCCAGCCCCAATGAGCAGTTCTTC. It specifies CASRASGGASPNEQFF.

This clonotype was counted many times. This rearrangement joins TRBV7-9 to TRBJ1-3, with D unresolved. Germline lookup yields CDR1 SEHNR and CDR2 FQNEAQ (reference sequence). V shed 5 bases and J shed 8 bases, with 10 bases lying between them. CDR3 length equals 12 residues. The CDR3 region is CASSPGFHTIYF. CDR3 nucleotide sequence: TGTGCCAGCAGCCCCGGGTTCCACACCATATATTTT.

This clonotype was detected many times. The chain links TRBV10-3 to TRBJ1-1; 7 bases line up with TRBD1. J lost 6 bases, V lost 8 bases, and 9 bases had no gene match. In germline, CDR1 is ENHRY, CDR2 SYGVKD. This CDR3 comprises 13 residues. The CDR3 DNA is TGTGCCATCTTAGGACAGGTTGGGGCTGAAGCTTTCTTT. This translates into CAILGQVGAEAFF.

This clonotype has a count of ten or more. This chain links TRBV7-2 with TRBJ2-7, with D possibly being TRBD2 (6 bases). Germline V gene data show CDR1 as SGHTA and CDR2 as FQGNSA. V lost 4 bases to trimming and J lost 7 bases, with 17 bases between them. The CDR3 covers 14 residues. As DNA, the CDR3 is TGTGCCAGCAGCTCCAGCCCTCGGGCGGGGGAGCAGTACTTC. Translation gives CASSSSPRAGEQYF.

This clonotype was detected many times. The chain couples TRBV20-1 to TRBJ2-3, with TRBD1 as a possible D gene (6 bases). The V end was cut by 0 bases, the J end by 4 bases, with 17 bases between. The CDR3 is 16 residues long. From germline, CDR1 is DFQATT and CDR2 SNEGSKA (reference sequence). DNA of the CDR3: TGCAGTGCTAGAGATCCGGGACAAGGTGACCCAGATACGCAGTATTTT. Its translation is CSARDPGQGDPDTQYF.

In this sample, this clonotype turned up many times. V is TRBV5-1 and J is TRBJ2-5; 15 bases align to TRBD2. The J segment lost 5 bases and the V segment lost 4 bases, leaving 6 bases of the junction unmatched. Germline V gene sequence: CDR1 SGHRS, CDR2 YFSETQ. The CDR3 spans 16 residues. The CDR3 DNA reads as TGCGCCAGCAGCAGGGGACTAGCGGGGGGCTTGGAGACCCAGTACTTC. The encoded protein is CASSRGLAGGLETQYF.

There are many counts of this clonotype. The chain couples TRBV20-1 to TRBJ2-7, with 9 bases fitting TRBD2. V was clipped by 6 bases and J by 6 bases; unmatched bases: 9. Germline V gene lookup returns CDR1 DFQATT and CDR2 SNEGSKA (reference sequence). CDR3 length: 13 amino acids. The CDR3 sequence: CSATGTSNSEQYF. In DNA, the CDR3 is TGCAGTGCCACCGGGACTAGCAACTCCGAGCAGTACTTC.

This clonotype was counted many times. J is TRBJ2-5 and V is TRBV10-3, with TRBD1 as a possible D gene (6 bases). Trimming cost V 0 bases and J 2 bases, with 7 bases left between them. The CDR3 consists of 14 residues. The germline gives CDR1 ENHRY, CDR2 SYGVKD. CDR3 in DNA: TGTGCCATCAGTGAGTCCACAGGGCAAGAGACCCAGTACTTC. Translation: CAISESTGQETQYF.